The rows below give T cell receptor beta chains drawn from one sample of a study of patients and donors after allogeneic stem cell transplantation. Using its own MiXCR run on the RT-PCR reads, TCRdb lists one record per CDR3 protein. The sample yields 30,000 or so distinct CDR3 sequences, nearly 7% seen once. Sample: blood, either unsorted or a sorted T cell fraction (not recorded which). These receptors came from a human donor who was either an allogeneic HSCT recipient or a stem cell or donor lymphocyte infusion donor (not recorded which). It is not recorded whose cells these are; they may come from a transplant donor. Each CDR3 is given with its conserved first and last residue. Each record gives: CDR3 DNA, CDR3 protein, V gene, D gene, clone size, J gene. D genes are given only for firm matches. Not all rows give a size; the values are once, few, many and, for expanded clones, a class.

TGTGCCAGCAGCCTCGGGGCAGACACAACCGAGCAGTACTTC CASSLGADTTEQYF TRBV6-2/TRBV6-3 . many TRBJ2-7
TGCGCCAGCAGCCAAGATCGTCGGACAGGGTCTTGGGGGCAGTACTTC CASSQDRRTGSWGQYF TRBV4-1 TRBD1 . TRBJ2-7
TGTGCCTGGGGGGACAGCCCTTATGGCTACACCTTC CAWGDSPYGYTF TRBV30 TRBD1 few TRBJ1-2
TGTGCCAGTAGCACCCTGGTGAGGGGTCGGCACTATGGCTACACCTTC CASSTLVRGRHYGYTF TRBV19 . . TRBJ1-2
TGTGCCAGCTCACCACTGGGACTACCCACAGATACGCAGTATTTT CASSPLGLPTDTQYF TRBV18 TRBD2 few TRBJ2-3
TGTGCCAGTAAATCTTTCGGGGCGGCCGCCGGCGAGCAGTACTTC CASKSFGAAAGEQYF TRBV19 . few TRBJ2-7
TGTGCCATCGGGGGGACAGGGAGCGCTGAGACCCAGTACTTC CAIGGTGSAETQYF TRBV10-3 TRBD1 . TRBJ2-5
TGTGCCAGCAGCCTCTTCTCGACAGTGAGCTCCTACAATGAGCAGTTCTTC CASSLFSTVSSYNEQFF TRBV5-5 . many TRBJ2-1
TGTGCCAGCAGTGGGACAGCTCAAGAGACCCAGTACTTC CASSGTAQETQYF TRBV12-3/TRBV12-4 TRBD1 many TRBJ2-5
TGTGCCAGCAGCGGGGGACAGGCCGGCTACACCTTC CASSGGQAGYTF TRBV5-6 TRBD1 many TRBJ1-2
TGTGCCAGCAGCCCCCAGACAGGGTTGAACACTGAAGCTTTCTTT CASSPQTGLNTEAFF TRBV7-2 TRBD1 many TRBJ1-1
TGTGCCAGCAGCTTAGAGGAGGGAAACGGGGAGACCCAGTACTTC CASSLEEGNGETQYF TRBV7-7 . . TRBJ2-5
TGTGCCAGCAGCTTTCATACCGAGCAGTACTTC CASSFHTEQYF TRBV5-6 . . TRBJ2-7
TGTGCCAGCAGCCGCCTTGGCGGAGTGAAGAACTATGGCTACACCTTC CASSRLGGVKNYGYTF TRBV11-1 . few TRBJ1-2
TGCAGTGCTAGAGAGGGTCTTAATGAAAAACTGTTTTTT CSAREGLNEKLFF TRBV20-1 . many TRBJ1-4
TGCGCCAGCAGCTTGGCCGACGGGGACCAAGATACGCAGTATTTT CASSLADGDQDTQYF TRBV5-1 . many TRBJ2-3
TGTGCCAGCAGCCAAGTTCCGGACAGTGAAGCTTTCTTT CASSQVPDSEAFF TRBV4-2 . many TRBJ1-1
TGTGCCAGCACCGGACTAGCGGGCACCCAACCGAACACCGGGGAGCTGTTTTTT CASTGLAGTQPNTGELFF TRBV3-1 TRBD2 many TRBJ2-2
TGTGCCAGCAGCTACCGACAGGGGGCAGTGTTCACTGAAGCTTTCTTT CASSYRQGAVFTEAFF TRBV6-2/TRBV6-3 TRBD1 few TRBJ1-1
TGTGCCAGCAGCCCCCTAGCGGGAGGATCGAGTGAGCAGTTCTTC CASSPLAGGSSEQFF TRBV12-3/TRBV12-4 TRBD2 few TRBJ2-1
TGTGCCAGCAGCGTAGCTGGGGGATTCTACGAGCAGTACTTC CASSVAGGFYEQYF TRBV9 . many TRBJ2-7
TGTGCCAGCAGCTTAGAAGCTTCAGGGCCGTCCGGGGAGCTGTTTTTT CASSLEASGPSGELFF TRBV11-2 . . TRBJ2-2
TGTGCCAGCAGTTTCGAACAGGTCTATAATTCACCCCTCCACTTT CASSFEQVYNSPLHF TRBV28 . many TRBJ1-6
TGTGCCAGCAGCCCCGGGACTAGCGGGAGGGCCACCGGGGAGCTGTTTTTT CASSPGTSGRATGELFF TRBV12-3/TRBV12-4 TRBD2 many TRBJ2-2
TGCGCCAGCAGCCAAGGCTCCGCTTATGGCTACACCTTC CASSQGSAYGYTF TRBV4-3 . . TRBJ1-2
TGCAGTGCTAGAGAGGGGGGGAGCAATCAGCCCCAGCATTTT CSAREGGSNQPQHF TRBV20-1 . . TRBJ1-5
TGTGCCAGTAGTATAAGCCCCGGGACAGCTAACACCGGGGAGCTGTTTTTT CASSISPGTANTGELFF TRBV19 TRBD1 few TRBJ2-2
TGTGCCAGCAGCGCACAGGGATCCTACAATGAGCAGTTCTTC CASSAQGSYNEQFF TRBV9 . many TRBJ2-1
TGCAGCGTTGATTACAGGTGGCGCAGAGGCTCCTACAATGAGCAGTTCTTC CSVDYRWRRGSYNEQFF TRBV29-1 . many TRBJ2-1
TGTGCCAGCAGTTACTCGCGACTAGTTGGCACAGATACGCAGTATTTT CASSYSRLVGTDTQYF TRBV6-6 . many TRBJ2-3
TGTGCCACCGGATTCCGGGACAGGGATTTCTTC CATGFRDRDFF TRBV24-1 TRBD1 many TRBJ2-1
TGTGCCAGCAGCTCTAGCGGGAGGATTACGCAGTATTTT CASSSSGRITQYF TRBV5-5 TRBD2 . TRBJ2-3
TGTGCCAGCAGTCCCTCGATGGGGGCCCCCTACGAGCAGTACTTC CASSPSMGAPYEQYF TRBV12-3/TRBV12-4 . many TRBJ2-7
TGTGCCAGCACTCCGGGACAGATATACACTGAGCAGTTCTTC CASTPGQIYTEQFF TRBV6-5 TRBD1 . TRBJ2-1
TGTGCCAGCAGCTCTGGACCGATCAGCCGTAATGAAAAACTGTTTTTT CASSSGPISRNEKLFF TRBV7-9 . many TRBJ1-4
TGTGCCAGCAGCCTAACCGGACAGGCGAACTATGGCTACACCTTC CASSLTGQANYGYTF TRBV7-3 TRBD1 many TRBJ1-2
TGTGCCAGCAGCCCCCTCGGCGAGCAGTACTTC CASSPLGEQYF TRBV6-2/TRBV6-3 . . TRBJ2-7
TGTGCCAGCACCTCCGGGAGGACTGTCTCCTACAATGAGCAGTTCTTC CASTSGRTVSYNEQFF TRBV6-1 TRBD2 few TRBJ2-1
TGTGCCAGCTCACCTTCGAGCCCTCAGGCCGAGCAGTACTTC CASSPSSPQAEQYF TRBV18 . . TRBJ2-7
TGTGCCAGTAGTATGCTTGGGGACAGGGAGAACTATGGCTACACCTTC CASSMLGDRENYGYTF TRBV19 TRBD1 . TRBJ1-2
TGTGCCAGCAGCGTCGGCACAGGGGGCCTCACAGATACGCAGTATTTT CASSVGTGGLTDTQYF TRBV9 TRBD1 few TRBJ2-3
TGCAGTGCTAGAGACTGGACTAACTATGGCTACACCTTC CSARDWTNYGYTF TRBV20-1 . medium-sized TRBJ1-2
TGTGCCAGCCTAGCGGATCCCACAGATACGCAGTATTTT CASLADPTDTQYF TRBV6-5 TRBD2 many TRBJ2-3
TGTGCCAGCAGCCCGACGATTGGCACATACGAGCAGTACTTC CASSPTIGTYEQYF TRBV9 . few TRBJ2-7
TGTGCCAGCAGCTCCTTGACATTTACCTACGAGCAGTACTTC CASSSLTFTYEQYF TRBV5-6 . many TRBJ2-7
TGTGCCAGCAGCCCTGAACCACTTTCCATTTATAGAACCTACGAGCAGTACTTC CASSPEPLSIYRTYEQYF TRBV7-9 . few TRBJ2-7
TGCGCCAGCAGATCGGACAGCTACTATGGCTACACCTTC CASRSDSYYGYTF TRBV5-1 . many TRBJ1-2
TGCAGTGCTATTCAGGGGTCGATCGGCACAGATACGCAGTATTTT CSAIQGSIGTDTQYF TRBV20-1 . . TRBJ2-3
TGTGCCAGCTCACCTCAGGACAGCTCTGGAAACACCATATATTTT CASSPQDSSGNTIYF TRBV18 . many TRBJ1-3
TGTGCCAGCTCACCACAAGGGACCTACGAGCAGTACTTC CASSPQGTYEQYF TRBV18 . many TRBJ2-7
TGTGCCAGCGGGACAGGGAGAGGCTACGAGCAGTACTTC CASGTGRGYEQYF TRBV2 TRBD1 many TRBJ2-7